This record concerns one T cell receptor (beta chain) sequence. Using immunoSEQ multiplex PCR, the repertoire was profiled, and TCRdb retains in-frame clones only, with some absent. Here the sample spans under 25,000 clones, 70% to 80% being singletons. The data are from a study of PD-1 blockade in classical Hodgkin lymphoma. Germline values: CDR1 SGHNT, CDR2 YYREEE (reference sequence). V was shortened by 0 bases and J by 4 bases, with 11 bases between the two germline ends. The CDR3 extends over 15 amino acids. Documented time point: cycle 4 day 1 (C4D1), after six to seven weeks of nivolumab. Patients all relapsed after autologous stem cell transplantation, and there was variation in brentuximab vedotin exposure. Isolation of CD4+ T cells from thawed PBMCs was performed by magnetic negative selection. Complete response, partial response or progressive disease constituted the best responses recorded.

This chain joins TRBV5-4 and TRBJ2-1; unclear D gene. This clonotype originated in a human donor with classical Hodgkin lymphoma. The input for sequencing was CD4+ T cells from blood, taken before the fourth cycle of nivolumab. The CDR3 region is CASSLESGPYNEQFF. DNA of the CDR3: TGTGCCAGCAGCTTGGAGTCAGGCCCGTACAATGAGCAGTTCTTC.